The TCR beta chain described here comes from a study of OX40 agonist ivuxolimab in advanced cancers. Findings and caveats of the study: The work left the antigen specificity of expanded peripheral T cells undetermined. In general, CD8+ T cells held more expanded clones than CD4+ did, on average.

After removal of 6 bases from V and 5 bases from J, the junction contained 18 bases not matched to a gene. This CDR3 has 17 amino acids. Germline CDR1 reads ENHRY; CDR2 reads SYGVKD. Profiling relied on immunoSEQ multiplex PCR, and the TCRdb table lists in-frame clones only, not all of them. The top ten hold around 0.15% of the sample, which has 95,000 to 150,000 clones, around 93% seen once. As regards this clone: Its target is not known.

The rearrangement joins TRBV10-3 to TRBJ2-7; 8 bases align to TRBD1. This TCR derives from an adult with an advanced solid tumor such as melanoma, head and neck, liver or kidney cancer. Sequenced material: CD4+ or CD8+ T cells sorted from blood, taken in a trial of the OX40 agonist ivuxolimab. The CDR3 bases are TGTGCCATCAGCACCGGACAGGGACCAACGCTCGCTAACGAGCAGTACTTC. This encodes CAISTGQGPTLANEQYF.